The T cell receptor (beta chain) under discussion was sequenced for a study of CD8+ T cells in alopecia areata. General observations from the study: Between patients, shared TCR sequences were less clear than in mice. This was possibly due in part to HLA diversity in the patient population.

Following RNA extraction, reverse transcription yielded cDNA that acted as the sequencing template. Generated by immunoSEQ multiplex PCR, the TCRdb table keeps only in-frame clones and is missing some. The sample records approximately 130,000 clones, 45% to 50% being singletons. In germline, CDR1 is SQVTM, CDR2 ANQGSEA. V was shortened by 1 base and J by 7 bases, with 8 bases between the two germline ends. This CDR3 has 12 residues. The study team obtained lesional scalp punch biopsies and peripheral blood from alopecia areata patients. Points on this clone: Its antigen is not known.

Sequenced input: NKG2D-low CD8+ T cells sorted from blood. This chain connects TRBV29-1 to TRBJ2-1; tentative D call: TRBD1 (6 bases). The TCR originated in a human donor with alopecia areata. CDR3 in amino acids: CSVEGDRNEQFF. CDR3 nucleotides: TGCAGCGTTGAAGGAGACAGGAATGAGCAGTTCTTC.